The 10 T cell receptor beta chains presented below share a single source sample, sequenced in a study of T cell changes during pregnancy in multiple sclerosis. The protocol was immunoSEQ multiplex PCR, while the TCRdb copy is restricted to in-frame clones and leaves out a portion. The sample consists of roughly 100,000 clones, roughly nine tenths of them appearing once. Sequenced material: peripheral blood, taken before pregnancy. These TCRs come from a female donor with multiple sclerosis, enrolled in a pregnancy study.

This clone occurred a few times. This rearrangement joins TRBV2 to TRBJ2-7; TRBD1 might be the D (6 bases). V was pared by 7 bases and J by 3 bases, with 13 bases between. CDR1 is SNHLY, CDR2 FYNNEI, per germline. The length of the CDR3 is 13 residues. CDR3 residues: CASKREQGYEQYF. The CDR3 coding sequence is TGTGCCAGCAAACGCGAACAGGGCTACGAGCAGTACTTC.

J is TRBJ1-6 and V is TRBV30; D unresolved. The CDR3 has 15 amino acids. Per germline, CDR1 GTSNPN and CDR2 SVGIG (reference sequence). The CDR3 sequence: CALRPPGAYNSPLHF. In DNA form, the CDR3 reads TGTGCACTAAGGCCTCCCGGGGCCTATAATTCACCCCTCCACTTT.

The chain recombines TRBV5-1 with TRBJ2-5; D not certain. The CDR3 runs to 14 residues. V dropped 3 bases and J dropped 2 bases, with 11 bases sitting between them. Germline V CDR1 and CDR2: SGHRS, YFSETQ. The CDR3 is CASSYAGDQETQYF. CDR3 bases: TGCGCCAGCAGCTATGCCGGAGATCAAGAGACCCAGTACTTC.

This rearrangement joins TRBV28 to TRBJ1-1; D gene ambiguous. The CDR3 runs 14 residues. Per germline, CDR1 MDHEN and CDR2 SYDVKM. V lost 8 bases and J lost 1, with 14 bases in between. CDR3 in amino acids: CASGSLTGNTEAFF. In DNA, the CDR3 is TGTGCCAGCGGATCCCTTACGGGGAACACTGAAGCTTTCTTT.

The gene calls are TRBV4-1 and TRBJ2-3; possible D gene TRBD2, 6 bases. Trimming stripped 0 bases from V and 6 bases from J, with 19 bases between. The CDR3 runs 17 residues. Germline V gene lookup returns CDR1 MGHRA and CDR2 YSYEKL. CDR3 sequence reads: CASSQDMGHGGLDTQYF. The CDR3 DNA follows: TGCGCCAGCAGCCAAGATATGGGTCATGGGGGACTGGATACGCAGTATTTT.

The sample holds one count of this clone. The chain employs TRBV7-8 and TRBJ1-2, with D perhaps matching TRBD1 (6 bases). Trimming pared 5 bases from V and 2 bases from J, leaving 9 bases between. The CDR3 runs 13 residues. Germline V gene sequence: CDR1 SGHVS, CDR2 FQNEAQ. Here the CDR3 reads CASSQQGNYGYTF. The CDR3, as DNA: TGTGCCAGCAGCCAACAGGGAAACTATGGCTACACCTTC.

The CDR3 spells CASRGGEGAFF. The CDR3 bases are TGTGCCAGCAGAGGGGGGGAGGGAGCTTTCTTT. The J gene is TRBJ1-1, the V gene TRBV6-6; a possible D gene is TRBD1 (6 bases). V was shortened by 6 bases and J by 10 bases, with 12 bases between the two germline ends. The CDR3 has 11 amino acids. Germline CDR1 MNHNY, CDR2 SVGAGI (reference sequence).

V gene TRBV15 combines with J gene TRBJ2-1, with TRBD2 identical over 10 bases. V was pared by 0 bases and J by 9 bases, with 11 bases of the junction left unmatched. The CDR3 extends over 17 amino acids. In germline, CDR1 is LNHNV, CDR2 YYDKDF (reference sequence). CDR3 in amino acids: CATSRDQAGGPSSEQFF. In nucleotides, the CDR3 is TGTGCCACCAGCAGAGATCAAGCGGGAGGGCCTTCGAGTGAGCAGTTCTTC.

This sequence joins TRBV7-9 and TRBJ2-7, with TRBD1 matching over 7 bases. CDR3 size: 13 residues. Germline V gene sequence: CDR1 SEHNR, CDR2 FQNEAQ (reference sequence). V was pared by 0 bases and J by 6 bases, with 2 bases of the junction left unmatched. The CDR3 bases are TGTGCCAGCAGCTTAGCGGGGACAGCCGAGCAGTACTTC. Its protein product is CASSLAGTAEQYF.

The CDR3 here is CASSLIRVDTIYF. As DNA, the CDR3 is TGTGCCAGCAGCTTGATCAGGGTGGACACCATATATTTT. The chain carries TRBV11-2 and TRBJ1-3, with D possibly TRBD1 on 5 matching bases. With 3 bases removed from V and 8 bases from J, the gap between germline ends came to 11 bases. CDR1 is SGHAT and CDR2 is FQNNGV in the germline V gene. This CDR3 is built from 13 residues. Full variable domain (remainder filled in from reference TRBV11-2 and TRBJ1-3): EAGVAQSPRYKIIEKRQSVAFWCNPISGHATLYWYQQILGQGPKLLIQFQNNGVVDDSQLPKDRFSAERLKGVDSTLKIQPAKLEDSAVYLCASSLIRVDTIYFGEGSWLTVV.